This T cell receptor (beta chain) was obtained from a study of blood T cells in healthy people across ages. Background on the study: Template switching retrieved approximately one barcoded beta molecule for each two T cells.

Donors were systemically healthy Caucasian individuals from Russia aged 6 to 90 years. This clonotype was seen more than once but under ten times. Deletions cut 2 bases from V and 4 bases from J, with 8 bases between. The CDR3 sequence is 13 residues long. Per germline, CDR1 MDHEN and CDR2 SYDVKM. Primed by a sample-barcoded 5' primer and a J-beta primer mix, a second PCR proceeded for roughly 7 to 11 cycles. TCRdb ran MiXCR on the 5' RACE reads and lists one entry per CDR3 protein. The sample includes around 280,000 distinct CDR3 sequences, 25% to 30% of them seen just once. This TCR derives from a woman aged 65 to 85 in good health. J is TRBJ1-2 and V is TRBV28; a possible D gene is TRBD1 (5 bases). Material: blood. CDR3 residues: CASSLRQSYGYTF. In DNA, the CDR3 is TGTGCCAGCAGTTTAAGACAGTCCTATGGCTACACCTTC.